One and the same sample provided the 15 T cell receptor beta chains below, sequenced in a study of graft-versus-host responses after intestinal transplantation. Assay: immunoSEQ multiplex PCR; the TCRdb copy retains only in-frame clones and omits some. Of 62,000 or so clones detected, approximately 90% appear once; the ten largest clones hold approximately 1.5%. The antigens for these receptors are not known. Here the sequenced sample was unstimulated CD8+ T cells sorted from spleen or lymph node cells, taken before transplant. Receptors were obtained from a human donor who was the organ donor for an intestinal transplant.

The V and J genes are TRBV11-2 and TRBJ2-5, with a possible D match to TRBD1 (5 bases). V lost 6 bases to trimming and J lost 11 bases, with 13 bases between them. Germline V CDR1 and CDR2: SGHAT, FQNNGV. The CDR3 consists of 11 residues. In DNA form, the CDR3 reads TGTGCCAGCAGAGCAGGGTTGGAGCAGTACTTC. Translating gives CASRAGLEQYF.

CDR3 sequence: CASSSGTGVDEQFF. The DNA for the CDR3 is TGTGCCAGCAGCTCCGGGACAGGGGTGGATGAGCAGTTCTTC. V usage is TRBV5-5 and J usage is TRBJ2-1, with TRBD1 identical over 10 bases. The CDR3 is made up of 14 amino acids. The germline V gene encodes CDR1 SGHKS and CDR2 YYEKEE (reference sequence). V lost 3 bases, J lost 8 bases, and 5 bases stayed unmatched.

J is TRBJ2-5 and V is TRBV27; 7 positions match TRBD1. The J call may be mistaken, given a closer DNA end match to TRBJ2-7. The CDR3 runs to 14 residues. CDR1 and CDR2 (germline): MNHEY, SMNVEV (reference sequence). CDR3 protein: CASSNGTASYEQYF. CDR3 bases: TGTGCCAGCAGCAACGGGACAGCCTCCTACGAGCAGTACTTC.

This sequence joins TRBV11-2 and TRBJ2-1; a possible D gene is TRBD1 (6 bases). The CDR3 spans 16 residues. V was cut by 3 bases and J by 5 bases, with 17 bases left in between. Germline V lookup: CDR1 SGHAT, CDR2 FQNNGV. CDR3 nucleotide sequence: TGTGCCAGCAGCTTGGTATGGGCAGGGGTTCACAATGAGCAGTTCTTC. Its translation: CASSLVWAGVHNEQFF.

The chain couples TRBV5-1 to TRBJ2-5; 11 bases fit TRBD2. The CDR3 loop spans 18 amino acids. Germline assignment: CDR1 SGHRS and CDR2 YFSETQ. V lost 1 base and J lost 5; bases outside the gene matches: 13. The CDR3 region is CASSLIPLSGRGMETQYF. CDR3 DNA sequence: TGCGCCAGCAGCTTGATCCCCCTTAGCGGGAGGGGGATGGAGACCCAGTACTTC.

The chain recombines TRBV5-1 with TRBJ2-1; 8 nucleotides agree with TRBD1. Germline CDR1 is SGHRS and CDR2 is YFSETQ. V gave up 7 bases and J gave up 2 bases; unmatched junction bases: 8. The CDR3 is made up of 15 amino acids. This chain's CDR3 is CASAQTGQAYNEQFF. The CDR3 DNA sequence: TGCGCCAGCGCCCAAACGGGACAGGCCTACAATGAGCAGTTCTTC.

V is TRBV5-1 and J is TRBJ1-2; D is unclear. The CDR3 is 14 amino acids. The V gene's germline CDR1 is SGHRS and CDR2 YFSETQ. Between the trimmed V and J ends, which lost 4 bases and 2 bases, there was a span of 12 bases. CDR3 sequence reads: CASSHSLPNYGYTF. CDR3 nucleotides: TGCGCCAGCAGCCATAGCTTACCCAACTATGGCTACACCTTC.

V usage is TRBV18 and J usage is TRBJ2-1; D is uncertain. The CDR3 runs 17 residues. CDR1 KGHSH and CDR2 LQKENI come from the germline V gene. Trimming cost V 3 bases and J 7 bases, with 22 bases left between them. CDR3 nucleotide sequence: TGTGCCAGCTCACCCGGCGGAACCACCCCCATCGGGAATGAGCAGTTCTTC. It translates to CASSPGGTTPIGNEQFF. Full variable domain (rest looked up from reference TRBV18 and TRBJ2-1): NAGVMQNPRHLVRRRGQEARLRCSPMKGHSHVYWYRQLPEEGLKFMVYLQKENIIDESGMPKERFSAEFPKEGPSILRIQQVVRGDSAAYFCASSPGGTTPIGNEQFFGPGTRLTVL.

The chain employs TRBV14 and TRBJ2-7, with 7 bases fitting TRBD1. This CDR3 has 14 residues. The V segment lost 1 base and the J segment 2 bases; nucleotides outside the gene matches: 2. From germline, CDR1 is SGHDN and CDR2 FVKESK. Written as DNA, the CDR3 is TGTGCCAGCAGCCAAGGACAGGGACCCTACGAGCAGTACTTC. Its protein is CASSQGQGPYEQYF.

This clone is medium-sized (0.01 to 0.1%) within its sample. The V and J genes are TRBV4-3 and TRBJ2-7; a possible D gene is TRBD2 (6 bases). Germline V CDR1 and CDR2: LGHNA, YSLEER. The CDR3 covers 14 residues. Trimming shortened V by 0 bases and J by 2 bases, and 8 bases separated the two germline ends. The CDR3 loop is CASSQELAAYEQYF. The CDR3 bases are TGCGCCAGCAGCCAAGAACTAGCTGCCTACGAGCAGTACTTC.

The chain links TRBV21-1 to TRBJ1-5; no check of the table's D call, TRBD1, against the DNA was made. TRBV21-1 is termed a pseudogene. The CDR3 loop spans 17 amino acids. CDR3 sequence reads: CASSKARWDSSNQPQHF. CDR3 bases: TGTGCCAGCAGCAAAGCACGTTGGGACAGCAGCAATCAGCCCCAGCATTTT.

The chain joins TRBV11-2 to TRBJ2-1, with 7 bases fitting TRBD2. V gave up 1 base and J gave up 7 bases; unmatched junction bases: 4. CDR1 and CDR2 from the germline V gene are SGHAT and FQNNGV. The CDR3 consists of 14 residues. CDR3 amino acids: CASSLASGGNEQFF. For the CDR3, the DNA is TGTGCCAGCAGCTTAGCCTCCGGGGGGAATGAGCAGTTCTTC.

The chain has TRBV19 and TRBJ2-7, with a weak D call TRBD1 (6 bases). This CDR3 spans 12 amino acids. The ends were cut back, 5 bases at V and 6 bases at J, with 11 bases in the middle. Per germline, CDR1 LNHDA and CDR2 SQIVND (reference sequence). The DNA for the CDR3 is TGTGCCAGTAGTGCTGCAGGGGTCGAGCAGTACTTC. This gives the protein CASSAAGVEQYF.

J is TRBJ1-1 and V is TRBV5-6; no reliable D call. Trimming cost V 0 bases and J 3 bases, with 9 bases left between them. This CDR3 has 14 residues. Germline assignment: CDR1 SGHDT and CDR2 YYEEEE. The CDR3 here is CASSLGTRDTEAFF. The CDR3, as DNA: TGTGCCAGCAGCTTGGGTACGAGGGACACTGAAGCTTTCTTT.

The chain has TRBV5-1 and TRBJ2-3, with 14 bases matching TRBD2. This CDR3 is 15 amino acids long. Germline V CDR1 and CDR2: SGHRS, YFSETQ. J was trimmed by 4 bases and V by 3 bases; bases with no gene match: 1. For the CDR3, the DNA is TGCGCCAGCAGCTGGACTAGCGGGAGGCCAGATACGCAGTATTTT. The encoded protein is CASSWTSGRPDTQYF.